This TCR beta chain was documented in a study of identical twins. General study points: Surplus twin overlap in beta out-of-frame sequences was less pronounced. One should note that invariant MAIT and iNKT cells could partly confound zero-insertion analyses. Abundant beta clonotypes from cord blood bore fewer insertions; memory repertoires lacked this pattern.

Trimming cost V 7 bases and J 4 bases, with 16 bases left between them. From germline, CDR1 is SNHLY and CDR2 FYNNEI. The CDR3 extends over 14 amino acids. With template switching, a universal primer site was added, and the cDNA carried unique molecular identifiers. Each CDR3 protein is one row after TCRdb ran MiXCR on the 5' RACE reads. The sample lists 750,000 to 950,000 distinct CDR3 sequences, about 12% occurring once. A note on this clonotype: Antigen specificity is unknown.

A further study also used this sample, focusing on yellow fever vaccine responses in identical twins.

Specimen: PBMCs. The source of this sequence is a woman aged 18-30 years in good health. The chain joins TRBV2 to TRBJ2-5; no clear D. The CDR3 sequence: CASKLALLRETQYF. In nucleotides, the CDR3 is TGTGCCAGCAAGCTGGCCCTTCTCAGAGAGACCCAGTACTTC.